Below, one T cell receptor beta chain is given with its context. With a much larger clone just one base away, this may be a read error. This sample was taken from a study of Graves' ophthalmopathy and Graves' hyperthyroidism. As the template, RNA transcripts were used to amplify TCR beta CDR3 regions. After a first-round RT-PCR with HTBI primers, a second-round multiplex PCR was run. Using its own MiXCR run on the multiplex PCR reads, TCRdb lists one record per CDR3 protein. The sample includes 650,000 to 800,000 distinct CDR3 sequences, just over 40% of them seen just once. This CDR3 has 12 amino acids. Per the germline V gene, CDR1 is LNHDA and CDR2 is SQIVND (reference sequence).

The specimen was peripheral blood. V usage is TRBV19 and J usage is TRBJ1-5; no reliable D call. The TCR comes from an adult man with Graves' ophthalmopathy. The CDR3 here is CASNFGDQPRHF. The DNA for the CDR3 is TGTGCCAGTAATTTTGGGGATCAGCCCCGGCATTTT.